This TCR beta chain was identified during a study of patients and donors after allogeneic stem cell transplantation. TCRdb re-called the RT-PCR reads with MiXCR, one entry per CDR3 protein. The data show 37,000 or so distinct CDR3 sequences, roughly 30% seen once. The V end was cut by 3 bases, the J end by 8 bases, with 11 bases between. The CDR3 spans 14 residues. The TCR comes from a human donor who was either an allogeneic HSCT recipient or a stem cell or donor lymphocyte infusion donor (not recorded which). It is not recorded whose cells these are; they may come from a transplant donor. This sequence joins TRBV12-3 or TRBV12-4 and TRBJ1-6; TRBD1 might be the D (5 bases). Input material: blood, either unsorted or a sorted T cell fraction (not recorded which). The CDR3 spells CASSFWGLDSPLHF. The CDR3 DNA is TGTGCCAGCAGTTTTTGGGGCTTGGATTCACCCCTCCACTTT.